This T cell receptor beta chain was captured by sequencing in a study of blood T cell repertoires in COVID-19. The CDR3 spans 13 residues. The V end lost 0 bases, the J end lost 6 bases, and 6 bases lay between the germline ends. The germline V gene encodes CDR1 MGHRA and CDR2 YSYEKL. Data came from immunoSEQ multiplex PCR; TCRdb stores just in-frame clones and leaves some out. The sample lists approximately 97,000 clones, about 84% seen once, with 4% to 5.5% in the top ten. The chain links TRBV4-1 to TRBJ2-1; D might be TRBD2 (6 bases). The origin of this receptor is a man aged 55 to 69 with acute or convalescent COVID-19. Input material: peripheral blood. CDR3 loop: CASSQEGGNEQFF. CDR3 nucleotide sequence: TGCGCCAGCAGCCAAGAGGGAGGCAATGAGCAGTTCTTC.